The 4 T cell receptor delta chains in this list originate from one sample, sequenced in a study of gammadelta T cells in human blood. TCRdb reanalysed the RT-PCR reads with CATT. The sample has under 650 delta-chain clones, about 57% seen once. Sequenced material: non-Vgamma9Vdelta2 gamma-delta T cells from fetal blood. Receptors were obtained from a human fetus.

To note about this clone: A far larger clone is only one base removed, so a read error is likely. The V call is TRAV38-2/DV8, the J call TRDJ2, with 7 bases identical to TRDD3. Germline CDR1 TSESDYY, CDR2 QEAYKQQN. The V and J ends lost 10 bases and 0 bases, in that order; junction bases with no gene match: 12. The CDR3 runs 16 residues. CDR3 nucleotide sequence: TGTGCTGCGTACGGGGGGATGCAAGCTTTGACAGCACAACTCTTCTTT. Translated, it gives CAAYGGMQALTAQLFF.

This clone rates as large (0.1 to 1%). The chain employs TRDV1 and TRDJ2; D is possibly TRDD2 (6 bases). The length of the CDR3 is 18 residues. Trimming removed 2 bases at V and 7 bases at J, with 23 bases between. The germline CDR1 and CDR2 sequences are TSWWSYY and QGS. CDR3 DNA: TGTGCTCTTGGGGAAAACGGATCCTACCAGTACTGGAGAGCACAACTCTTCTTT. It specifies CALGENGSYQYWRAQLFF.

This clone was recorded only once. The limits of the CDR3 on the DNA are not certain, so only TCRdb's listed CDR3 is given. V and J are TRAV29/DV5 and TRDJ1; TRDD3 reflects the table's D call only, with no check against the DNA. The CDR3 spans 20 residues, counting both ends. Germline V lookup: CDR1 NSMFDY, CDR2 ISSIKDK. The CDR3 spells CSVLLCSKRDWGPYTDKLIF.

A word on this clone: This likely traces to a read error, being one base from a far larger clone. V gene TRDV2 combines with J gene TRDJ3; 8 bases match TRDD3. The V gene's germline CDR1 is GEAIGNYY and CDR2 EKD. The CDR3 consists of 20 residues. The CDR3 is CACDTERGDISSWDPRQMFF. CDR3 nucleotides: TGTGCCTGTGACACCGAGCGGGGGGATATCAGCTCCTGGGACCCCCGACAGATGTTTTTC.